One sample yielded the 32 T cell receptor beta chains listed below, sequenced in a study of cytomegalovirus exposure and HLA in healthy donors. The assay was immunoSEQ multiplex PCR, and TCRdb's table has in-frame clones only and misses some. Altogether about 330,000 clones are present, 87% being singletons, with the ten largest covering approximately 1%. Sequencing input: PBMCs. The receptors derive from a woman in her twenties or thirties in good health and CMV-seropositive.

The chain joins TRBV6-1 to TRBJ2-7; D is unclear. The CDR3 contains 12 residues. The germline V and J ends were trimmed by 4 bases and 3 bases, with 7 bases remaining between them. Germline loops: CDR1 MNHNS, CDR2 SASEGT. The CDR3: CASSVGIYEQYF. As DNA, the CDR3 is TGTGCCAGCAGTGTGGGTATCTACGAGCAGTACTTC.

This chain links TRBV4-2 with TRBJ2-1, with D uncertain. Per the germline V gene, CDR1 is LGHNA and CDR2 is YNFKEQ. The V end was cut by 2 bases, the J end by 0 bases, with 11 bases between. The CDR3 has 16 amino acids. CDR3 sequence (DNA): TGTGCCAGCAGCCAATCTGGCGGAACCTCCTACAATGAGCAGTTCTTC. The encoded protein is CASSQSGGTSYNEQFF.

The chain couples TRBV10-2 to TRBJ2-7; D might be TRBD1 or TRBD2, each matching 5 bases. V was pared by 4 bases and J by 3 bases, with 10 bases between. CDR3 length equals 13 residues. Germline CDR1 WSHSY, CDR2 SAAADI. CDR3: CASSGGAGYEQYF. CDR3 nucleotides: TGCGCCAGCAGTGGAGGGGCCGGCTACGAGCAGTACTTC.

The rearrangement uses TRBV4-3 and TRBJ2-3, with TRBD1 matching 7 bases. This CDR3 is built from 16 residues. Germline values: CDR1 LGHNA, CDR2 YSLEER. With 2 bases clipped from V and 1 base from J, the junction kept 6 bases outside the gene matches. DNA for the CDR3: TGCGCCAGCAGCCAAACAGGGGCTCCCCGCACAGATACGCAGTATTTT. Encoded protein: CASSQTGAPRTDTQYF.

This clone was detected once. The chain carries TRBV25-1 and TRBJ1-2; TRBD1 matches at 10 bases. This CDR3 region has 15 residues. The germline gives CDR1 MGHDK, CDR2 SYGVNS. V was clipped by 3 bases and J by 6 bases; unmatched bases: 7. CDR3 coding DNA: TGTGCCAGCAGTGAGACCGGGACAGGGGATGATGGCTACACCTTC. Translated: CASSETGTGDDGYTF.

CDR3 bases: TGTGCCAGCAGCCCCGCTAGCGGCCCCACAGATACGCAGTATTTT. This sequence encodes CASSPASGPTDTQYF. The rearrangement joins TRBV4-2 to TRBJ2-3; TRBD2 aligns across 7 bases. Germline V lookup: CDR1 LGHNA, CDR2 YNFKEQ. The CDR3 runs 15 residues. V shed 4 bases and J 2 bases; nucleotides not matched to a gene: 6.

This clone appeared once. The chain joins TRBV27 to TRBJ2-1; D unclear. Germline loops: CDR1 MNHEY, CDR2 SMNVEV (reference sequence). The CDR3 is made up of 15 amino acids. V was clipped by 6 bases and J by 0 bases, with 12 bases between them. The CDR3 reads CASRTLLSSYNEQFF. CDR3 coding DNA: TGTGCCAGCAGGACACTCTTGAGCTCCTACAATGAGCAGTTCTTC.

CDR3 coding DNA: TGTGCCAGCAGCTTCCCCGGGACAGGGGGTGAAAAACTGTTTTTT. Its protein product is CASSFPGTGGEKLFF. The genes are TRBV7-9 and TRBJ1-4, with TRBD1 matching 11 bases. V gave up 3 bases and J gave up 7 bases; unmatched junction bases: 4. Germline V CDR1 and CDR2: SEHNR, FQNEAQ (reference sequence). There are 15 residues in the CDR3.

This chain connects TRBV28 to TRBJ1-2; TRBD1 matches at 8 bases. The CDR3 covers 14 residues. Losses at the gene ends were 3 bases for V and 7 bases for J; bases not matched to a gene: 7. CDR1 and CDR2 (germline): MDHEN, SYDVKM. The CDR3 DNA reads as TGTGCCAGCAGTTTCTCTGCAGGGGGCTTTGGCTACACCTTC. This sequence encodes CASSFSAGGFGYTF.

This sequence joins TRBV28 and TRBJ2-7, with D possibly called TRBD1 or TRBD2 (5 bases each). This CDR3 is 11 amino acids long. Trimming cost V 7 bases and J 6 bases, with 10 bases left between them. CDR1 MDHEN and CDR2 SYDVKM come from the germline V gene. Here the CDR3 DNA reads TGTGCCAGCACCGGGGCTTTCGAGCAGTACTTC. This sequence encodes CASTGAFEQYF.

The chain employs TRBV6-5 and TRBJ1-5; D is unclear. The CDR3 totals 12 residues. Trimming took 4 bases from V and 3 from J, leaving 4 bases between them. Germline V CDR1 and CDR2: MNHEY, SVGAGI. CDR3 coding DNA: TGTGCCAGCAGTTCCCCCAATCAGCCCCAGCATTTT. Protein: CASSSPNQPQHF.

V is TRBV4-1 and J is TRBJ2-7; D remains unclear. Germline lookup yields CDR1 MGHRA and CDR2 YSYEKL. V lost 2 bases, J lost 2 bases, and 7 bases lay in between. The CDR3 loop spans 13 amino acids. CDR3 sequence (DNA): TGCGCCAGCAGCCAAAAGCAGGCCTACGAGCAGTACTTC. It encodes CASSQKQAYEQYF.

This clone was found a few times. The chain is built from TRBV6-1 and TRBJ1-3; D is undetermined. In germline, CDR1 is MNHNS, CDR2 SASEGT. CDR3 length: 11 residues. Between the trimmed V and J ends, which lost 8 bases and 2 bases, there was a span of 4 bases. The CDR3 here is CASGAGNTIYF. Written as DNA, the CDR3 is TGTGCCAGCGGAGCTGGAAACACCATATATTTT.

On this clone: The junction and the germline gene differ at one end; a read error may be behind it. The V gene is TRBV5-1, the J gene TRBJ2-5, with 10 nucleotides matching TRBD2. The CDR3 is made up of 16 amino acids. Germline V lookup: CDR1 SGHRS, CDR2 YFSETQ. The CDR3 loop is CASSQTSGAPQETQYF. The CDR3 DNA follows: TGCGCCAGCAGCCAAACTAGCGGGGCTCCCCAAGAAACCCAGTACTTC.

V usage is TRBV9 and J usage is TRBJ2-3; no firm D call. Trimming removed 4 bases from V and 0 bases from J, with 12 bases in between. CDR1 SGDLS and CDR2 YYNGEE come from the germline V gene. The CDR3 runs to 15 residues. The CDR3 nucleotides are TGTGCCAGCAGCATCCCCCCTTCTAGCACAGATACGCAGTATTTT. Its translation is CASSIPPSSTDTQYF.

The genes are TRBV2 and TRBJ2-5; D gene ambiguous. The V end was cut by 0 bases, the J end by 6 bases, with 11 bases between. The CDR3 length is 14 residues. Germline CDR1 reads SNHLY; CDR2 reads FYNNEI. The CDR3 DNA reads as TGTGCCAGCAGTGAAGCAGGTGTGTTACAGACCCAGTACTTC. Residues: CASSEAGVLQTQYF. The full variable domain, its missing parts supplied by reference TRBV2 and TRBJ2-5, is EPEVTQTPSHQVTQMGQEVILRCVPISNHLYFYWYRQILGQKVEFLVSFYNNEISEKSEIFDDQFSVERPDGSNFTLKIRSTKLEDSAMYFCASSEAGVLQTQYFGPGTRLLVL.

V is TRBV21-1 and J is TRBJ1-2; no check of the table's D call, TRBD1, against the DNA was made. TRBV21-1 is classified as a pseudogene. The CDR3 contains 15 residues. CDR3: CASSTPRRGGDGYTF. CDR3 nucleotide sequence: TGTGCCAGCAGCACGCCCCGAAGAGGGGGCGATGGCTACACCTTC.

The rearrangement links TRBV9 to TRBJ2-1; tentatively, D is TRBD2 (6 bases). The CDR3 has 13 residues. The ends were cut back, 3 bases at V and 4 bases at J, with 8 bases in the middle. Germline loops: CDR1 SGDLS, CDR2 YYNGEE. The CDR3 region is CASSAGSYNEQFF. The CDR3 DNA reads TGTGCCAGCAGCGCCGGGAGTTACAATGAGCAGTTCTTC. Variable domain in full (rest from reference TRBV9 and TRBJ2-1): DSGVTQTPKHLITATGQRVTLRCSPRSGDLSVYWYQQSLDQGLQFLIQYYNGEERAKGNILERFSAQQFPDLHSELNLSSLELGDSALYFCASSAGSYNEQFFGPGTRLTVL.

CDR3: CASSLGTGTEWNLNEQFF. The CDR3, as DNA: TGTGCCAGCAGCTTAGGGACAGGGACGGAATGGAATCTCAATGAGCAGTTCTTC. The chain is built from TRBV5-6 and TRBJ2-1; TRBD1 matches 9 bases. V was pared by 2 bases and J by 6 bases, with 15 bases of the junction left unmatched. The CDR3 is made up of 18 amino acids. Germline V gene data show CDR1 as SGHDT and CDR2 as YYEEEE. Variable domain in full (rest from reference TRBV5-6 and TRBJ2-1): DAGVTQSPTHLIKTRGQQVTLRCSPKSGHDTVSWYQQALGQGPQFIFQYYEEEERQRGNFPDRFSGHQFPNYSSELNVNALLLGDSALYLCASSLGTGTEWNLNEQFFGPGTRLTVL.

The chain couples TRBV4-3 to TRBJ1-6, with D hard to call. CDR1 is LGHNA and CDR2 is YSLEER in the germline V gene. The CDR3 runs 15 residues. V lost 1 base, J lost 7 bases, and 11 bases lay in between. CDR3 loop: CASSQAAGLNSPLHF. In DNA form, the CDR3 reads TGCGCCAGCAGCCAAGCCGCCGGACTGAATTCACCCCTCCACTTT.

The rearrangement uses TRBV18 and TRBJ2-3; D is unclear. The V end lost 6 bases, the J end lost 5 bases, and 15 bases lay between the germline ends. The CDR3 is made up of 14 amino acids. Per the germline V gene, CDR1 is KGHSH and CDR2 is LQKENI. DNA for the CDR3: TGTGCCAGCTCCCCCCGCCCCAGCGTAGATACGCAGTATTTT. Amino acids: CASSPRPSVDTQYF.

This clone was detected only once. The chain carries TRBV7-3 and TRBJ2-3; D remains ambiguous. CDR1 and CDR2 from the germline V gene are SGHTA and FQGTGA. This CDR3 is built from 14 residues. V lost 1 base, J lost 2 bases, and 7 bases lay in between. The CDR3 nucleotides are TGTGCCAGCAGCTTAATCCCCAACACAGATACGCAGTATTTT. Translation: CASSLIPNTDTQYF.

Written as DNA, the CDR3 is TGTGCCAGCCATACGCACCACAGGGAAACTCCACCCCTCCACTTT. Translated: CASHTHHRETPPLHF. This sequence joins TRBV28 and TRBJ1-6; D perhaps matches TRBD1 (6 bases). Trimming left V 8 bases short and J 11 bases short, with 22 bases between. Germline CDR1 and CDR2: MDHEN and SYDVKM. The CDR3 spans 15 residues.

This clone was seen only a few times. The chain is built from TRBV19 and TRBJ1-5; the match to TRBD1 covers 10 bases. This CDR3 has 15 amino acids. Trimming removed 8 bases from V and 7 bases from J; junction bases left unmatched: 11. In germline, CDR1 is LNHDA, CDR2 SQIVND (reference sequence). The CDR3 sequence is CASEPGTGVVQPQHF. DNA of the CDR3: TGTGCCAGTGAGCCCGGGACAGGGGTTGTACAGCCCCAGCATTTT.

This chain connects TRBV13 to TRBJ2-7, with 11 bases aligning to TRBD1. The J segment lost 6 bases and the V segment lost 5 bases, leaving 3 bases of the junction unmatched. This CDR3 has 13 amino acids. The germline CDR1 and CDR2 sequences are PRHDT and FYEKMQ (reference sequence). The CDR3, as DNA: TGTGCCAGCAGCGGGACAGGGGGTTCCGAGCAGTACTTC. The encoded protein is CASSGTGGSEQYF.

This chain links TRBV7-9 with TRBJ2-1, with 7 bases identical to TRBD2. V shed 1 base and J 0 bases; nucleotides not matched to a gene: 6. The V gene's germline CDR1 is SEHNR and CDR2 FQNEAQ (reference sequence). This CDR3 is built from 17 residues. CDR3 DNA: TGTGCCAGCAGCTTAGGTCTAACGGGGGGCTCCTACAATGAGCAGTTCTTC. This translates into CASSLGLTGGSYNEQFF.

The chain carries TRBV5-1 and TRBJ1-1, with TRBD1 matching over 8 bases. The germline V gene encodes CDR1 SGHRS and CDR2 YFSETQ. There are 13 residues in the CDR3. The V gene end was trimmed by 4 bases and the J gene end by 5 bases; junction bases not matched to a gene: 4. CDR3: CASSRTGQTEAFF. The CDR3 DNA sequence: TGCGCCAGCAGCAGGACAGGGCAAACTGAAGCTTTCTTT.

This clone was observed a single time. This sequence joins TRBV2 and TRBJ2-1; D is ambiguous. This CDR3 region has 14 residues. The germline gives CDR1 SNHLY, CDR2 FYNNEI. V was shortened by 1 base and J by 8 bases, with 12 bases between the two germline ends. The CDR3 loop reads CASSEELVLHEQFF. The CDR3 DNA follows: TGTGCCAGCAGTGAAGAGTTGGTACTCCATGAGCAGTTCTTC.

Only one count was recorded for this clone. This rearrangement joins TRBV7-9 to TRBJ1-5, with a tentative D call TRBD1 (5 bases). Germline lookup yields CDR1 SEHNR and CDR2 FQNEAQ (reference sequence). CDR3 size: 14 residues. Trimming pared 5 bases from V and 5 bases from J, leaving 13 bases between. CDR3 DNA: TGTGCCAGCAGCCCCGGACATTCGGATCAGCCCCAGCATTTT. As protein: CASSPGHSDQPQHF.

This clone turned up a few times. The J gene is TRBJ2-3, the V gene TRBV4-1; weak D call: TRBD2 (6 bases). The CDR3 is 16 residues long. The V gene lost 0 bases and the J gene lost 3 bases, with 13 bases spanning the gap. Germline V gene data show CDR1 as MGHRA and CDR2 as YSYEKL. This CDR3 reads CASSQDDLEGTDTQYF. In DNA, the CDR3 is TGCGCCAGCAGCCAAGACGACCTGGAGGGGACAGATACGCAGTATTTT.

V gene TRBV5-1 combines with J gene TRBJ2-7; D perhaps matches TRBD1 (6 bases). Trimming shortened V by 4 bases and J by 3 bases, and 17 bases separated the two germline ends. CDR1 SGHRS and CDR2 YFSETQ come from the germline V gene. The CDR3 has 15 residues. The CDR3 region is CASSATGQNFYEQYF. Here the CDR3 DNA reads TGCGCCAGCAGCGCAACAGGACAGAATTTCTACGAGCAGTACTTC.

This chain joins TRBV28 and TRBJ1-5, with D unresolved. The germline V gene has CDR1 MDHEN and CDR2 SYDVKM. The CDR3 is 15 amino acids. Trimming shortened V by 5 bases and J by 2 bases, and 13 bases separated the two germline ends. CDR3 DNA: TGTGCCAGCAGTCCTGAGTATATAGGCAATCAGCCCCAGCATTTT. This codes for CASSPEYIGNQPQHF.